This entry lists 32 T cell receptor beta chains sequenced from one sample in a study of long-term antiretroviral therapy in people with HIV. Sequencing relied on immunoSEQ assay v3.0, run at survey level. Libraries were prepared by immunoSEQ multiplex PCR; TCRdb keeps only in-frame clonotypes and omits some of them. The sample contains some 17,000 clones, roughly 71% of which appear only once. Sequencing used unsorted PBMCs, obtained 2.5 years before starting antiretroviral therapy. These receptors were taken from a woman between 50 and 59 years old with HIV.

The chain links TRBV11-3 to TRBJ1-1; TRBD1 agrees at 10 bases. J was trimmed by 2 bases and V by 5 bases; bases with no gene match: 8. CDR1 is SGHNT, CDR2 YENEEA, per germline. The CDR3 sequence is 16 residues long. CDR3 sequence (DNA): TGTGCCAGCAGCGCCGGACAGGGGGAAAGAAACACTGAAGCTTTCTTT. This gives the protein CASSAGQGERNTEAFF.

The V gene is TRBV7-9, the J gene TRBJ2-1, with TRBD2 matching 9 bases. Germline V gene lookup returns CDR1 SEHNR and CDR2 FQNEAQ (reference sequence). After removal of 4 bases from V and 6 bases from J, the junction contained 10 bases not matched to a gene. The CDR3 extends over 16 amino acids. The DNA of the CDR3 is TGTGCCAGCAGCTCCACGACTAGCGGTCTTTCCAATGAGCAGTTCTTC. Translating it yields CASSSTTSGLSNEQFF.

This clone is a singleton in its sample. V gene TRBV10-1 combines with J gene TRBJ2-2, with D hard to call. Trimming left V 2 bases short and J 4 bases short, with 8 bases between. Per germline, CDR1 WNHNN and CDR2 SYGVQD (reference sequence). The CDR3 length is 14 residues. For the CDR3, the DNA is TGCGCCAGCAGTGAGAGTCATCCCACCGGGGAGCTGTTTTTT. Translating gives CASSESHPTGELFF.

The rearrangement uses TRBV27 and TRBJ2-1; tentatively, D is TRBD2 (5 bases). This CDR3 comprises 18 residues. Trimming removed 0 bases from V and 0 bases from J, with 15 bases in between. Germline values: CDR1 MNHEY, CDR2 SMNVEV (reference sequence). CDR3 coding DNA: TGTGCCAGCAGTTTATCTCCGGGATCCCTCAGCTCCTACAATGAGCAGTTCTTC. Translation gives CASSLSPGSLSSYNEQFF.

This clone was seen just once. The rearrangement joins TRBV29-1 to TRBJ2-7; 7 nucleotides align to TRBD2. Germline loops: CDR1 SQVTM, CDR2 ANQGSEA. Trimming cost V 6 bases and J 3 bases; bases outside gene matches: 5. This CDR3 region has 12 residues. CDR3 nucleotides: TGCAGCGTGGTACTAGCGAACTACGAGCAGTACGTC. Protein: CSVVLANYEQYV.

The chain carries TRBV6-1 and TRBJ1-5; D is unresolved. CDR3 length: 15 amino acids. With 1 base removed from V and 2 bases from J, the gap between germline ends came to 9 bases. Germline lookup yields CDR1 MNHNS and CDR2 SASEGT. The CDR3 loop is CASSEVRSGNQPQHF. Written as DNA, the CDR3 is TGTGCCAGCAGTGAAGTGCGGTCGGGCAATCAGCCCCAGCATTTT.

The CDR3 region is CASSAGEMTFNEQFF. CDR3 bases: TGCGCCAGCAGCGCAGGGGAGATGACTTTCAATGAGCAGTTCTTC. The rearrangement joins TRBV5-1 to TRBJ2-1, with D possibly being TRBD1 (6 bases). The germline V gene encodes CDR1 SGHRS and CDR2 YFSETQ. CDR3 length: 15 residues. V dropped 4 bases and J dropped 6 bases, with 17 bases sitting between them.

The rearrangement joins TRBV14 to TRBJ1-3; D gene ambiguous. The length of the CDR3 is 15 residues. The germline CDR1 and CDR2 sequences are SGHDN and FVKESK. The germline V and J ends were trimmed by 1 base and 1 base, with 8 bases remaining between them. The DNA of the CDR3 is TGTGCCAGCAGCCAAGTAAAAGGGTCTGGAAACACCATATATTTT. Encoded protein: CASSQVKGSGNTIYF.

This clone was recorded only once. The chain has TRBV5-6 and TRBJ2-7; 9 bases line up with TRBD1. The CDR3 loop spans 13 amino acids. The germline gives CDR1 SGHDT, CDR2 YYEEEE. V lost 5 bases and J lost 3; bases outside the gene matches: 3. CDR3 protein: CASRPGQGYEQYF. DNA of the CDR3: TGTGCCAGCAGACCGGGACAGGGCTACGAGCAGTACTTC.

V is TRBV11-2 and J is TRBJ2-7; unclear D gene. The CDR3 extends over 13 amino acids. Deletions cut 3 bases from V and 0 bases from J, with 6 bases between. CDR1 and CDR2 from the germline V gene are SGHAT and FQNNGV. The CDR3 DNA reads TGTGCCAGCAGCTTTGGGGACTCCTACGAGCAGTACTTC. This sequence encodes CASSFGDSYEQYF.

The chain links TRBV29-1 to TRBJ2-3; D possibly corresponds to TRBD2 (5 bases). This CDR3 spans 14 amino acids. Germline V CDR1 and CDR2: SQVTM, ANQGSEA. V was pared by 2 bases and J by 1 base, with 10 bases between. The CDR3 loop reads CSVESGIGTDTQYF. CDR3 bases: TGCAGCGTTGAATCCGGGATTGGCACAGATACGCAGTATTTT.

This clone was seen only a few times. The chain combines TRBV19 with TRBJ2-2; 7 bases fit TRBD2. There are 15 residues in the CDR3. CDR1 is LNHDA and CDR2 is SQIVND in the germline V gene (reference sequence). J lost 0 bases, V lost 4 bases, and 2 bases had no gene match. CDR3 nucleotides: TGTGCCAGTAGTACAGGGAGGGCGAACACCGGGGAGCTGTTTTTT. It yields the protein CASSTGRANTGELFF.

This clone was seen a handful of times. The chain recombines TRBV30 with TRBJ1-5, with 7 bases aligning to TRBD1. Trimming at V came to 2 bases and at J to 4 bases, leaving 2 bases not matched to a gene. CDR3 length: 13 residues. From germline, CDR1 is GTSNPN and CDR2 SVGIG (reference sequence). In DNA, the CDR3 is TGTGCCTGGAGTTCCAGGGGGAATCAGCCCCAGCATTTT. Translation gives CAWSSRGNQPQHF.

This clone appeared a few times. The J gene is TRBJ2-7, the V gene TRBV6-1; D not resolved. Trimming took 8 bases from V and 4 from J, leaving 6 bases between them. Germline V gene sequence: CDR1 MNHNS, CDR2 SASEGT. This CDR3 region has 10 residues. The CDR3 sequence is CASFEYEQYF. In DNA, the CDR3 is TGTGCCAGCTTCGAATACGAGCAGTACTTC.

The chain recombines TRBV6-5 with TRBJ1-2; 9 positions agree with TRBD1. Per germline, CDR1 MNHEY and CDR2 SVGAGI. The CDR3 has 16 amino acids. J was trimmed by 7 bases and V by 4 bases; bases with no gene match: 13. The CDR3 DNA reads as TGTGCCAGCAGTTCCCTCCCTGGACAGGGGAGTACTGGCTACACCTTC. It codes for CASSSLPGQGSTGYTF.

This chain uses TRBV7-2 with TRBJ2-5; 9 nucleotides agree with TRBD2. J lost 6 bases, V lost 6 bases, and 11 bases had no gene match. Germline V gene lookup returns CDR1 SGHTA and CDR2 FQGNSA. This CDR3 comprises 15 residues. CDR3 DNA: TGTGCCAGCAGTGACGGGGCGGGGGGGCGGCAGACCCAGTACTTC. Its translation is CASSDGAGGRQTQYF.

J is TRBJ2-7 and V is TRBV5-1, with TRBD2 matching over 7 bases. The CDR3 covers 14 residues. Germline V gene data show CDR1 as SGHRS and CDR2 as YFSETQ. V gave up 0 bases and J gave up 2 bases; unmatched junction bases: 2. The CDR3, as DNA: TGCGCCAGCAGCTTGGATAGCGGGCCCTACGAGCAGTACGTC. Translated: CASSLDSGPYEQYV.

The chain employs TRBV5-1 and TRBJ2-5, with 10 bases aligning to TRBD1. V was clipped by 2 bases and J by 4 bases; unmatched bases: 2. This CDR3 is built from 14 residues. Germline CDR1 is SGHRS and CDR2 is YFSETQ. As DNA, the CDR3 is TGCGCCAGCAGCTTTGGACAGGGGGGAGAGACCCAGTACTTC. It translates to CASSFGQGGETQYF.

The CDR3, as DNA: TGTGCCAGCAGCCCCAGGACTAGCGGGGGAGACAATGAGCAGTTCTTC. Translation gives CASSPRTSGGDNEQFF. This rearrangement joins TRBV9 to TRBJ2-1, with 13 bases aligning to TRBD2. The CDR3 extends over 16 amino acids. V was clipped by 4 bases and J by 5 bases; unmatched bases: 6. From germline, CDR1 is SGDLS and CDR2 YYNGEE.

In this sample, this clone turned up a few times. The chain employs TRBV6-1 and TRBJ2-7, with D uncertain. The CDR3 is 14 amino acids. The germline V gene has CDR1 MNHNS and CDR2 SASEGT. Trimming stripped 8 bases from V and 3 bases from J, with 17 bases between. This chain's CDR3 is CASRKDGNRYEQYF. Written as DNA, the CDR3 is TGTGCCAGCCGTAAGGACGGCAACCGCTACGAGCAGTACTTC.

The chain uses TRBV5-8 and TRBJ1-5; D is ambiguous. CDR1 and CDR2 (germline): SGHTS, YDEGEE. This CDR3 comprises 14 residues. Deletions cut 2 bases from V and 4 bases from J, with 10 bases between. The CDR3 is CASSLSIGNQPQHF. CDR3 DNA sequence: TGTGCCAGCAGCTTATCTATCGGAAATCAGCCCCAGCATTTT.

This chain connects TRBV27 to TRBJ2-7; 9 bases are shared with TRBD1. CDR1 and CDR2 (germline): MNHEY, SMNVEV (reference sequence). The junction had 5 bases not matched to a gene; V was cut back by 3 bases and J by 5 bases. The length of the CDR3 is 14 residues. Here the CDR3 reads CASSFTGTGNEQYF. The CDR3 DNA is TGTGCCAGCAGTTTCACCGGGACAGGGAACGAGCAGTACTTC.

This clone has just one count. This chain uses TRBV7-8 with TRBJ2-5, with D uncertain. Germline V lookup: CDR1 SGHVS, CDR2 FQNEAQ. Between the trimmed V and J ends, which lost 3 bases and 4 bases, there was a span of 3 bases. The CDR3 loop spans 11 amino acids. The CDR3 bases are TGTGCCAGCAGCTTCTCAGAGACCCAGTACTTC. Translating gives CASSFSETQYF.

This clone is termed large (0.1 to 1%). This sample includes further DNA sequences coding for the same CDR3. This chain joins TRBV10-3 and TRBJ2-1; 9 nucleotides agree with TRBD1. V was clipped by 7 bases and J by 2 bases; unmatched bases: 3. CDR3 length: 14 amino acids. Per germline, CDR1 ENHRY and CDR2 SYGVKD. CDR3 region: CAINGQGPYNEQFF. In nucleotides, the CDR3 is TGTGCCATCAACGGACAGGGGCCCTACAATGAGCAGTTCTTC.

This clone was seen more than once but under ten times. The V call is TRBV9, the J call TRBJ2-1; 10 nucleotides line up with TRBD2. The CDR3 runs 19 residues. In germline, CDR1 is SGDLS, CDR2 YYNGEE. V trimming: 1 base; J trimming: 2 bases; junction bases outside the gene matches: 12. This chain's CDR3 is CASSVTAVAGGYAYNEQFF. For the CDR3, the DNA is TGTGCCAGCAGCGTAACGGCGGTAGCGGGGGGTTATGCCTACAATGAGCAGTTCTTC.

Notes on this clone: Germline and junction disagree at one end, which may indicate a read error. The chain links TRBV11-2 to TRBJ2-5, with TRBD1 matching 8 bases. The CDR3 contains 16 residues. The V gene's germline CDR1 is SGHAT and CDR2 FQNNGV. Here the CDR3 reads CASGLMAGGLGETQYF. The CDR3 coding sequence is TGTGCCAGCGGCTTAATGGCAGGGGGCCTCGGGGAGACCCAGTACTTC.

The chain uses TRBV4-1 and TRBJ1-4; 8 bases align to TRBD1. The CDR3 contains 15 residues. V dropped 3 bases and J dropped 5; count of bases not matched to a gene: 5. Germline CDR1 is MGHRA and CDR2 is YSYEKL. The CDR3 DNA reads as TGCGCCAGCAGCCAGCTGACAGGGGAAAATGAAAAACTGTTTTTT. Translating gives CASSQLTGENEKLFF.

The J gene is TRBJ1-5, the V gene TRBV7-9, with D unresolved. V was trimmed by 1 base and J by 4 bases, leaving 5 bases between them. The CDR3 loop spans 13 amino acids. Germline CDR1 reads SEHNR; CDR2 reads FQNEAQ (reference sequence). CDR3 amino acids: CASSLEVNQPQHF. CDR3 bases: TGTGCCAGCAGCTTAGAGGTGAATCAGCCCCAGCATTTT.

The chain is built from TRBV12-5 and TRBJ2-1; 7 bases agree with TRBD1. Germline lookup yields CDR1 LGHNT and CDR2 FRNRAP. With 2 bases clipped from V and 8 bases from J, the junction kept 12 bases outside the gene matches. The CDR3 totals 16 residues. The chain's CDR3 is CASGLTTQTGIYEQFF. The CDR3 DNA sequence: TGTGCTAGTGGTTTGACCACACAGACAGGGATCTATGAGCAGTTCTTC.

CDR3 in DNA: TGTGCCAGCAGTGCCAATATAGGGGGCACGGGCTACACCTTC. It codes for CASSANIGGTGYTF. The chain recombines TRBV6-1 with TRBJ1-2; TRBD1 matches 7 bases. Germline CDR1 reads MNHNS; CDR2 reads SASEGT. This CDR3 has 14 residues. J lost 8 bases, V lost 4 bases, and 10 bases had no gene match.

The chain is built from TRBV18 and TRBJ2-2; D is perhaps TRBD2 (6 bases). The CDR3 covers 15 residues. The germline V and J ends were trimmed by 3 bases and 3 bases, with 11 bases remaining between them. CDR1 is KGHSH and CDR2 is LQKENI in the germline V gene. The CDR3 sequence: CASSPTRYDTGELFF. CDR3 bases: TGTGCCAGCTCACCGACTAGATACGACACCGGGGAGCTGTTTTTT.

The J gene is TRBJ2-3, the V gene TRBV9, with 8 bases lining up with TRBD1. Germline V CDR1 and CDR2: SGDLS, YYNGEE. The CDR3 runs 14 residues. V was clipped by 3 bases and J by 4 bases; unmatched bases: 4. CDR3 amino acids: CASSAGGGPDTQYF. CDR3 sequence (DNA): TGTGCCAGCAGCGCAGGGGGCGGCCCAGATACGCAGTATTTT.